This TCR beta chain was recorded in a study of PD-1 blockade in classical Hodgkin lymphoma. Regarding the study as a whole: Lower baseline TCR diversity marked trial partial responders and progressors. What caused the repertoire differences, perhaps disease activity or prior therapy, remains undefined. Baseline TCR diversity was reportedly lower in newly diagnosed patients than healthy donors.

The CDR3 extends over 14 amino acids. Trimming pared 3 bases from V and 9 bases from J, leaving 18 bases between. From germline, CDR1 is SQVTM and CDR2 ANQGSEA. Autologous stem cell transplantation was followed by relapse in every patient, and brentuximab vedotin exposure varied. Patients' outcomes at their best amounted to complete response, partial response or progressive disease. On this clone itself: The target antigen is unknown.

TCRdb keeps only in-frame clones here, not all; method: immunoSEQ multiplex PCR. The sample consists of about 21,000 clones, 74% of them appearing once. The chain has TRBV29-1 and TRBJ2-1; D remains ambiguous. The sample here was peripheral blood mononuclear cells (PBMCs), taken at baseline. This TCR was recovered from a human donor with classical Hodgkin lymphoma. The CDR3 DNA sequence: TGCAGCGTTGAGGGCCAGGCGAAGACAATTGAGCAGTTCTTC. It is translated as CSVEGQAKTIEQFF.